These 21 T cell receptor beta chains came from one sample sequenced in a study of response to subunit inactivated influenza vaccine. TCRdb processed the RT-PCR reads anew with MiXCR; each CDR3 protein has one entry. The table has over 650,000 distinct CDR3 sequences, about 18% seen once; the top ten hold 11%. The sample was PBMCs from blood, taken roughly 5 days after vaccination. The receptor set was obtained from a man over 45 who received an inactivated influenza vaccine.

The V and J genes are TRBV6-5 and TRBJ1-2, with D possibly matching TRBD1 (5 bases). The CDR3 sequence is 15 residues long. CDR1 MNHEY and CDR2 SVGAGI come from the germline V gene. V was trimmed by 2 bases and J by 0 bases, leaving 10 bases between them. The CDR3 reads CASSYLQDTNYGYTF. CDR3 in DNA: TGTGCCAGCAGTTACCTACAGGACACTAACTATGGCTACACCTTC.

This clonotype was found a few times. The genes are TRBV7-3 and TRBJ2-2; 14 bases map to TRBD2. This CDR3 spans 16 amino acids. The trim removed 5 bases at V and 7 bases at J, leaving 6 bases unmatched. Germline CDR1 is SGHTA and CDR2 is FQGTGA. The CDR3 nucleotides read TGTGCCAGCAGCGAGACTAGCGGGAGGGGAAGCGGGGAGCTGTTTTTT. This encodes CASSETSGRGSGELFF. The full variable domain, in which reference TRBV7-3 and TRBJ2-2 provide the parts outside the CDR3, is GAGVSQTPSNKVTEKGKYVELRCDPISGHTALYWYRQSLGQGPEFLIYFQGTGAADDSGLPNDRFFAVRPEGSVSTLKIQRTERGDSAVYLCASSETSGRGSGELFFGEGSRLTVL.

This clonotype was detected only a few times. The chain couples TRBV5-1 to TRBJ2-7, with D possibly being TRBD1 (6 bases). CDR1 SGHRS and CDR2 YFSETQ come from the germline V gene. The ends were cut back, 2 bases at V and 5 bases at J, with 11 bases in the middle. The CDR3 totals 13 residues. The CDR3 nucleotides are TGCGCCAGCAGCTTCGGTGGGGGCGACGAGCAGTACTTC. Protein: CASSFGGGDEQYF.

This clonotype has just a few counts. The rearrangement joins TRBV29-1 to TRBJ1-2, with TRBD1 as a possible D gene (5 bases). Germline V gene sequence: CDR1 SQVTM, CDR2 ANQGSEA. With 7 bases removed from V and 11 bases from J, the gap between germline ends came to 14 bases. This CDR3 is 10 amino acids long. CDR3 DNA: TGCAGCGCCGGAGGGGAGGGATACACCTTC. The encoded protein is CSAGGEGYTF.

This clonotype was counted only a few times. The chain is built from TRBV5-1 and TRBJ2-7; D perhaps matches TRBD2 (5 bases). V lost 4 bases and J lost 0, with 11 bases in between. The length of the CDR3 is 14 residues. The germline V gene has CDR1 SGHRS and CDR2 YFSETQ. CDR3 loop: CASSRTGNSYEQYF. The CDR3 DNA reads TGCGCCAGCAGCCGGACGGGAAACTCCTACGAGCAGTACTTC.

The chain combines TRBV7-2 with TRBJ2-5; the D gene is possibly TRBD1 (5 bases). Deletions cut 1 base from V and 5 bases from J, with 11 bases between. The CDR3 sequence is 14 residues long. The germline gives CDR1 SGHTA, CDR2 FQGNSA. CDR3 bases: TGTGCCAGCAGCTTAGAACAGGCTGGCGAGACCCAGTACTTC. Encoded protein: CASSLEQAGETQYF.

This clonotype appeared a few times. V is TRBV20-1 and J is TRBJ2-1; D assignment may be TRBD1 or TRBD2 (5 bases each). This CDR3 contains 12 residues. CDR1 is DFQATT, CDR2 SNEGSKA, per germline (reference sequence). In DNA form, the CDR3 reads TGCAATATCCGGGACCCTTACAATGAGCAGTTCTTC. This gives the protein CNIRDPYNEQFF.

This clonotype was seen once. The chain recombines TRBV5-5 with TRBJ2-3; D is tentatively TRBD1 or TRBD2 (8 bases each). The V gene lost 3 bases and the J gene lost 5 bases, with 16 bases spanning the gap. Germline lookup yields CDR1 SGHKS and CDR2 YYEKEE (reference sequence). CDR3 size: 15 residues. The CDR3 nucleotides read TGTGCCAGCAGCTCGGACAGGGCGGGGGGAGATACGCAGTATTTT. As protein: CASSSDRAGGDTQYF.

The rearrangement links TRBV2 to TRBJ2-7; TRBD1 agrees at 12 bases. The CDR3 has 16 amino acids. The germline V gene encodes CDR1 SNHLY and CDR2 FYNNEI. The J segment lost 3 bases and the V segment lost 4 bases, leaving 7 bases of the junction unmatched. The CDR3 region is CASSADRDRGLYEQYF. CDR3 nucleotides: TGTGCCAGCAGTGCAGACCGGGACAGGGGGCTCTACGAGCAGTACTTC.

CDR3 region: CSVPDYNEQFF. CDR3 nucleotides: TGCAGCGTTCCAGACTACAATGAGCAGTTCTTC. V is TRBV29-1 and J is TRBJ2-1; D not resolved. CDR1 SQVTM and CDR2 ANQGSEA come from the germline V gene. V was trimmed by 5 bases and J by 3 bases, leaving 5 bases between them. This CDR3 is built from 11 residues.

The V call is TRBV9, the J call TRBJ2-3; no clear D gene. Trimming shortened V by 2 bases and J by 0 bases, and 10 bases separated the two germline ends. Germline V lookup: CDR1 SGDLS, CDR2 YYNGEE. This CDR3 is 15 amino acids long. DNA of the CDR3: TGTGCCAGCAGCGTTCGCACTTCTAGCACAGATACGCAGTATTTT. It yields the protein CASSVRTSSTDTQYF.

This clonotype was seen only a few times. J is TRBJ2-7 and V is TRBV15, with a weak D call TRBD1 (6 bases). The V gene lost 0 bases and the J gene lost 6 bases, with 9 bases spanning the gap. The CDR3 is 13 residues long. Germline CDR1 and CDR2: LNHNV and YYDKDF (reference sequence). The chain's CDR3 is CATSRDDRREQYF. The CDR3 bases are TGTGCCACCAGCAGAGACGACAGGCGCGAGCAGTACTTC.

In DNA form, the CDR3 reads TGTGCCAGCGGGAGGGCAGGGGATTACGAGCAGTACTTC. Translating it yields CASGRAGDYEQYF. The chain recombines TRBV28 with TRBJ2-7; D may be TRBD2 (7 bases). V was trimmed by 8 bases and J by 4 bases, leaving 15 bases between them. Germline CDR1 and CDR2: MDHEN and SYDVKM. The CDR3 has 13 amino acids.

There are a few counts of this clonotype. This chain links TRBV20-1 with TRBJ2-5; 7 bases agree with TRBD2. J was trimmed by 4 bases and V by 5 bases; bases with no gene match: 7. CDR3 length equals 13 residues. Germline loops: CDR1 DFQATT, CDR2 SNEGSKA (reference sequence). The CDR3 DNA is TGCAGTGCTCCCCGCAAGCGGGGAGAGACCCAGTACTTC. It codes for CSAPRKRGETQYF.

V is TRBV5-1 and J is TRBJ2-1; 7 positions match TRBD1. The CDR3 is 13 residues long. The germline gives CDR1 SGHRS, CDR2 YFSETQ. J gave up 9 bases and V 0 bases, and 3 bases lay outside the gene matches. CDR3 amino acids: CASSLEQGLEQFF. The CDR3 coding sequence is TGCGCCAGCAGCTTGGAACAGGGGCTTGAGCAGTTCTTC.

The chain uses TRBV7-6 and TRBJ2-7, with 7 bases lining up with TRBD2. The CDR3 covers 15 residues. The trim removed 4 bases at V and 0 bases at J, leaving 6 bases unmatched. Germline V gene data show CDR1 as SGHVS and CDR2 as FNYEAQ. The CDR3 DNA is TGTGCCAGCAGCTCCCGGACTAGGAGCTCCTACGAGCAGTACTTC. Protein product: CASSSRTRSSYEQYF.

The chain joins TRBV29-1 to TRBJ2-5; D remains unclear. V dropped 5 bases and J dropped 5 bases, with 12 bases sitting between them. CDR3 length: 12 amino acids. Germline V gene lookup returns CDR1 SQVTM and CDR2 ANQGSEA. The CDR3 region is CSVRWSQETQYF. The CDR3 DNA is TGCAGCGTTAGGTGGAGTCAGGAGACCCAGTACTTC.

This clonotype has a handful of counts. The chain employs TRBV7-9 and TRBJ2-5; 7 nucleotides align to TRBD2. Per the germline V gene, CDR1 is SEHNR and CDR2 is FQNEAQ (reference sequence). Losses at the gene ends were 1 base for V and 2 bases for J; bases not matched to a gene: 4. The CDR3 spans 15 residues. The CDR3 protein is CASSLELAVQETQYF. CDR3 in DNA: TGTGCCAGCAGCTTAGAGCTAGCGGTACAAGAGACCCAGTACTTC.

In this sample, this clonotype turned up a few times. The chain joins TRBV5-1 to TRBJ1-2; D not certain. The germline V gene has CDR1 SGHRS and CDR2 YFSETQ. This CDR3 is built from 14 residues. The V end was cut by 0 bases, the J end by 7 bases, with 13 bases between. The CDR3 reads CASSLEGRSSGYTF. The CDR3 DNA reads TGCGCCAGCAGCTTGGAGGGCAGGAGCAGTGGCTACACCTTC.

This clonotype was seen many times. This rearrangement joins TRBV6-1 to TRBJ1-2; D unclear. V was cut by 5 bases and J by 2 bases, with 12 bases left in between. CDR1 is MNHNS, CDR2 SASEGT, per germline. This CDR3 has 14 residues. The CDR3 sequence is CASSQDGGNYGYTF. CDR3 DNA sequence: TGTGCCAGCAGTCAGGACGGAGGGAACTATGGCTACACCTTC.

This clonotype was counted a few times. The J gene is TRBJ2-3, the V gene TRBV7-6; 7 nucleotides match TRBD1. This CDR3 has 16 amino acids. V trimming: 4 bases; J trimming: 4 bases; junction bases outside the gene matches: 11. The germline gives CDR1 SGHVS, CDR2 FNYEAQ. This chain's CDR3 is CASSSGGASLADTQYF. The CDR3 bases are TGTGCCAGCAGCTCAGGGGGAGCCTCCCTCGCAGATACGCAGTATTTT.